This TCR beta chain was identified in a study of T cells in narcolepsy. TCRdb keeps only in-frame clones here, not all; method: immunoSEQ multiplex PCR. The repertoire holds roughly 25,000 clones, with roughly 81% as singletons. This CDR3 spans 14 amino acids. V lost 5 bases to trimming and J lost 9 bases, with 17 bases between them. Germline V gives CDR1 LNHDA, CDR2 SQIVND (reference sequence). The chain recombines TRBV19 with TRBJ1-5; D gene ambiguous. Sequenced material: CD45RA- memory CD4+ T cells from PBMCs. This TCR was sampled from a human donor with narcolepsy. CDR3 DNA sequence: TGTGCCAGTAGTGGGCAGGCTGTTTCATGGCCCCAGCATTTT. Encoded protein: CASSGQAVSWPQHF.